This T cell receptor beta chain was recorded in a study of T-cell reconstitution after alpha-beta-depleted transplantation in children. To note about this clonotype: This may be a read error: a much more frequent sequence differs by one nucleotide. The final CDR3 position lacks the conserved phenylalanine or tryptophan, pointing to a likely read error.

For TCRbeta, the library was prepared with unique molecular identifiers. TCRdb ran MiXCR on the PCR reads and lists one entry per CDR3 protein. The sample lists some 550,000 distinct CDR3 sequences; around 19% were seen once. This TCR derives from a human donor who donated a stem cell graft to a child with acute lymphoblastic leukemia. The sequences come from PBMCs from the stem cell graft donor, collected from the stem cell graft.

The CDR3 loop is CSVARLAGGVSYEQYY. The CDR3 coding sequence is TGCAGCGTTGCTCGACTAGCGGGGGGTGTCTCCTACGAGCAGTACTAC. The chain recombines TRBV29-1 with TRBJ2-7; TRBD2 matches 13 bases. This CDR3 region has 16 residues. Looked up from germline, CDR1 is SQVTM and CDR2 is ANQGSEA. J gave up 0 bases and V 4 bases, and 6 bases lay outside the gene matches.